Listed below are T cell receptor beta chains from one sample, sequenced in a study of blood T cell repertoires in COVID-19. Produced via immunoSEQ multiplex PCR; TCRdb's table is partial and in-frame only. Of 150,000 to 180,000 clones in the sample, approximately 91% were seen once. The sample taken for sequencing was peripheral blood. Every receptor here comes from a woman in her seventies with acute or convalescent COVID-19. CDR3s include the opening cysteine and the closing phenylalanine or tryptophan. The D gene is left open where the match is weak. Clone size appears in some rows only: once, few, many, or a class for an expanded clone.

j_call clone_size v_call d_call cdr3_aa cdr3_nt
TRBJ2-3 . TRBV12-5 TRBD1 CASGPGQKPDTQYF TGTGCTAGTGGTCCGGGACAGAAACCAGATACGCAGTATTTT
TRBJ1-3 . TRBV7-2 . CASSSTADSGNTIYF TGTGCCAGCAGCTCAACAGCGGACTCTGGAAACACCATATATTTT
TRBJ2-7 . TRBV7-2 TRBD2 CASRISLAGGYEQYF TGTGCCAGCAGAATATCGCTAGCGGGGGGTTACGAGCAGTACTTC
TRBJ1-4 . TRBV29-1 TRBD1 CSAGQGPTTNEKLFF TGCAGCGCCGGACAGGGTCCCACAACTAATGAAAAACTGTTTTTT
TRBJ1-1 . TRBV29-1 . CSGRQVTEAFF TGCAGCGGGCGACAGGTTACTGAAGCTTTCTTT
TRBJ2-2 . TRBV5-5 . CASSLWQVNTGELFF TGTGCCAGCAGCTTGTGGCAGGTTAACACCGGGGAGCTGTTTTTT
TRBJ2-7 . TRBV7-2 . CASSETSRVYGSLIKQYF TGTGCCAGCAGCGAAACTAGCAGGGTTTACGGTTCATTAATCAAGCAGTACTTC
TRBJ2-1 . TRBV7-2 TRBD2 CASSFSGGRNEQFF TGTGCCAGCAGCTTCTCGGGGGGGAGGAATGAGCAGTTCTTC
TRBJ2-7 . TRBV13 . CASSPQISMGLEQYF TGTGCCAGCAGCCCCCAAATTAGCATGGGGCTCGAGCAGTACTTC
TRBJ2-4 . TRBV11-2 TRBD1 CASSLAVGTVKNIQYF TGTGCCAGCAGCTTAGCTGTCGGGACAGTCAAAAACATTCAGTACTTC
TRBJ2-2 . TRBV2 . CATMRTGVDTGELFF TGTGCCACCATGAGGACGGGGGTGGACACCGGGGAGCTGTTTTTT
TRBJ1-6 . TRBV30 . CAWSADRSSPLHF TGTGCCTGGAGTGCAGACAGGAGTTCACCCCTCCACTTT
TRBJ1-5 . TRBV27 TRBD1 CASSLSGDRSNQPQHF TGTGCCAGCAGTTTATCTGGGGACAGATCCAATCAGCCCCAGCATTTT
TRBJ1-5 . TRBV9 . CASSVAGEGMRKGNQPQHF TGTGCCAGCAGCGTAGCGGGGGAGGGGATGAGGAAAGGCAATCAGCCCCAGCATTTT
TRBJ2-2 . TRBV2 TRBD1 CASRGQGATGELFF TGTGCCAGCAGAGGACAGGGTGCCACCGGGGAGCTGTTTTTT
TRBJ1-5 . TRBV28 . CASSQGHGGGNQPQHF TGTGCCAGCAGCCAGGGGCATGGGGGTGGCAATCAGCCCCAGCATTTT
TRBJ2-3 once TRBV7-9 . CASSLRGGTDTQYF TGTGCCAGCAGCTTGAGAGGTGGCACAGATACGCAGTATTTT
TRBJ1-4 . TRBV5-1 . CASSLRQDNEKLFF TGCGCCAGCAGCTTGCGACAGGATAATGAAAAACTGTTTTTT
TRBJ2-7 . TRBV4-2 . CASSQESVVYGEQYF TGTGCCAGCAGCCAAGAGTCCGTTGTCTACGGCGAGCAGTACTTC
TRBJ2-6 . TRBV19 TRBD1 CASSLPQGIAGANVLTF TGTGCCAGTAGCCTCCCACAGGGGATAGCTGGGGCCAACGTCCTGACTTTC
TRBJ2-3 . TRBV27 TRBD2 CASSSLAGIRTDTQYF TGTGCCAGCAGTTCACTAGCGGGGATCCGGACAGATACGCAGTATTTT
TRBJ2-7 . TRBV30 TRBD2 CAWGRGAARYEQYF TGTGCCTGGGGGCGGGGGGCCGCTCGTTACGAGCAGTACTTC